Listed below are T cell receptor beta chains from one sample, sequenced in a study of cytomegalovirus exposure and HLA in healthy donors. Produced via immunoSEQ multiplex PCR; TCRdb's table is partial and in-frame only. The sample records a few hundred thousand clones, 85% to 90% being singletons. Sequencing used PBMCs. Source of these receptors: a woman aged 18-29 years in good health and CMV-seronegative. Each CDR3 is given with its conserved first and last residue. Each record gives: D gene, clone size, J gene, V gene, CDR3 DNA, CDR3 protein. A D gene is named only where the DNA matches it firmly. Rows give clone size only sometimes, using once, few, many, or a class for an expanded clone.

NA NA TRBJ1-3 TRBV15 TGTGCCACCAGCACAGGGACTTTCAGCTCTGGAAACACCATATATTTT CATSTGTFSSGNTIYF
NA NA TRBJ1-2 TRBV10-2 TGCGCCAGCACTTTGACAGGCACCCATGGCTACACCTTC CASTLTGTHGYTF
TRBD1 NA TRBJ1-1 TRBV30 TGTGCCTGGGGGACAGGTTTCGACACTGAAGCTTTCTTT CAWGTGFDTEAFF
TRBD2 NA TRBJ2-5 TRBV18 TGTGCCAGCTCACCACGGGGACTAGAAAAAGAGACCCAGTACTTC CASSPRGLEKETQYF
NA NA TRBJ1-1 TRBV29-1 TGCAGCGCCATGGGACATCTGAACACTGAAGCTTTCTTT CSAMGHLNTEAFF
TRBD1 NA TRBJ2-2 TRBV28 TGTGCCAGCAGTTTATGGTCTCTCGACAGGGCGAACACCGGGGAGCTGTTTTTT CASSLWSLDRANTGELFF
NA NA TRBJ2-7 TRBV5-6 TGTGCCAGCAGCTTGGACCCTGACTACTACGAGCAGTACTTC CASSLDPDYYEQYF
NA once TRBJ1-2 TRBV7-2 TGTGCCAACAGCTTACACCACAGGGTATCTGGCTACACCTTC CANSLHHRVSGYTF
NA few TRBJ1-1 TRBV25-1 TGTGCCAGCAGTGAATATTCAGGGCGTACTGAAGCTTTCTTT CASSEYSGRTEAFF
TRBD1 NA TRBJ1-1 TRBV7-9 TGTGCCAGCAGCTGGCCCGGGACAGAGAACACTGAAGCTTTCTTT CASSWPGTENTEAFF
NA few TRBJ2-3 TRBV28 TGTGCCAGCAGTTTGGTCGGGTCAGATACGCAGTATTTT CASSLVGSDTQYF
TRBD2 NA TRBJ2-7 TRBV27 TGTGCCAGCAGCTACGGACGGGAGGGCTCCTACGAGCAGTACTTC CASSYGREGSYEQYF
NA once TRBJ2-3 TRBV30 TGTGCCTGGAGTGTAGGGGGAGATACGCAGTATTTT CAWSVGGDTQYF
NA NA TRBJ2-5 TRBV5-1 TGCGCCAGCAGCGTGGGTCCCGAAGAGACCCAGTACTTC CASSVGPEETQYF
TRBD1 NA TRBJ1-5 TRBV18 TGTGCCAGCTCACCAATTCAGGGGGCTAATCAGCCCCAGCATTTT CASSPIQGANQPQHF
TRBD1 once TRBJ2-4 TRBV15 TGTGCCACCAGCAGGCTTACAGGGGGACGTACCAAAAACATTCAGTACTTC CATSRLTGGRTKNIQYF
NA NA TRBJ1-2 TRBV29-1 TGCAGCGTTGAACATAACTATGGCTACACCTTC CSVEHNYGYTF
TRBD1 NA TRBJ1-3 TRBV6-5 TGTGCCAGCAGCCCGACAGGGGGCACTGGAAACACCATATATTTT CASSPTGGTGNTIYF
TRBD1 NA TRBJ1-1 TRBV4-2 TGTGCCAGCAGCCAAGATTACAGGGGAGGGAACACTGAAGCTTTCTTT CASSQDYRGGNTEAFF
TRBD1 NA TRBJ1-2 TRBV14 TGTGCCAGCAGCCAGTCCGGGACAGGGACTGGTGGCTACACCTTC CASSQSGTGTGGYTF
NA NA TRBJ1-6 TRBV27 TGTGCCAGCAGTTGGAGGGTTAACCCGGATAATTCACCCCTCCACTTT CASSWRVNPDNSPLHF
NA NA TRBJ1-3 TRBV5-6 TGTGCCAGCAGCCGGATCATCGGGTCTGGAAACACCATATATTTT CASSRIIGSGNTIYF
TRBD2 NA TRBJ2-5 TRBV7-8 TGTGCCAGCTTTGTCGGGGGGGCTTACAGCGTCTCAAAAGAGACCCAGTACTTC CASFVGGAYSVSKETQYF
NA NA TRBJ1-2 TRBV28 TGTGCCAGCCTTGGCGGGACCCAGGGAAACTATGGCTACACCTTC CASLGGTQGNYGYTF
TRBD2 NA TRBJ2-1 TRBV29-1 TGCAGCGTTACTAGCGGGGGCTACTACAATGAGCAGTTCTTC CSVTSGGYYNEQFF
TRBD1 NA TRBJ1-2 TRBV4-3 TGCGCCAGCAGCCATGTTACAGGGGACGGCTACACCTTC CASSHVTGDGYTF
NA NA TRBJ1-1 TRBV25-1 TGTGCCAGCAGTGAAGCAGGGTTGAACACTGAAGCTTTCTTT CASSEAGLNTEAFF
TRBD2 once TRBJ2-1 TRBV11-2 TGTGCCAGCAGCTACCCGGGGGGGCCTGAGCAGTTCTTC CASSYPGGPEQFF
NA NA TRBJ1-1 TRBV5-1 TGCGCCAGCAGCTCGGAGATGAACACTGAAGCTTTCTTT CASSSEMNTEAFF
NA once TRBJ1-5 TRBV28 TGTGCCAGCAGCCCAGATCGTAGCAATCAGCCCCAGCATTTT CASSPDRSNQPQHF
TRBD2 once TRBJ2-1 TRBV5-1 TGCGCCAGCAGCTACTCCCTAGCGGACTACAATGAGCAGTTCTTC CASSYSLADYNEQFF
NA NA TRBJ1-1 TRBV7-9 TGTGCCAGCAGCCTGACTGTGGGGAGCACTGAAGCTTTCTTT CASSLTVGSTEAFF
TRBD1 NA TRBJ2-2 TRBV27 TGTGCCAGCAGTTCGCCCGGGACAGGGGGCACCGGGGAGCTGTTTTTT CASSSPGTGGTGELFF
NA NA TRBJ1-5 TRBV7-8 TGTGCCAGCAGCTTAGCCCTGGTGGGTTCCCAGGGTTTGATCGGCAATCAGCCCCAGCATTTT CASSLALVGSQGLIGNQPQHF
TRBD1 NA TRBJ1-6 TRBV6-5 TGTGCCAGCAGTTGGACGCAAGGACAGGTAAATTCACCCCTCCACTTT CASSWTQGQVNSPLHF
NA NA TRBJ2-3 TRBV7-3 TGTGCCAGCAGCCTAAAGTTGGAGGGCACAGATACGCAGTATTTT CASSLKLEGTDTQYF
NA NA TRBJ1-5 TRBV19 TGTGCCAGTAGTATAGGGGCGGGCCCGAGCGGTCAGCCCCAGCATTTT CASSIGAGPSGQPQHF
NA NA TRBJ1-6 TRBV28 TGTGCCAGCGAGGAGGGGCACGATAATTCACCCCTCCACTTT CASEEGHDNSPLHF
NA NA TRBJ1-3 TRBV6-1 TGTGCCAGCAGTGACAACTCTGGAAACACCATATATTTT CASSDNSGNTIYF
NA NA TRBJ1-1 TRBV7-8 TGTGCCAGCAGCTTACATCGCGGCAGGACTAACACTGAAGCTTTCTTT CASSLHRGRTNTEAFF
NA NA TRBJ2-2 TRBV5-4 TGTGCCAGCAGCTTGGAGCTAGCCTCGAACACCGGGGAGCTGTTTTTT CASSLELASNTGELFF
NA NA TRBJ1-4 TRBV9 TGTGCCAGCAGCGTAGGGACTGCGGGTGGGGAAAAACTGTTTTTT CASSVGTAGGEKLFF
TRBD2 NA TRBJ2-7 TRBV27 TGTGCCAGCAGATTGGCCGGGGGGGCCAGCAACGAGCAGTACTTC CASRLAGGASNEQYF
NA NA TRBJ1-2 TRBV27 TGTGCCAGCAGACCCATCATACGGCGGAGGGATGGCTACACCTTC CASRPIIRRRDGYTF
TRBD1 NA TRBJ2-5 TRBV7-3 TGTGCCAGCAGCTTAGGGACAGGGGTCTTGGAGACCCAGTACTTC CASSLGTGVLETQYF
TRBD1 few TRBJ2-3 TRBV27 TGTGCCAGCAACCCCGGGACCCAGGGGGTGAATTACACAGATACGCAGTATTTT CASNPGTQGVNYTDTQYF
NA NA TRBJ1-1 TRBV5-6 TGTGCCAGCAGCTTGGGGAGGAGAAGAGCTTTCTTT CASSLGRRRAFF
TRBD1 NA TRBJ1-1 TRBV7-2 TGTGCCAGCAGCTTAGTTGGGACAGGGGTCATTGGAGGAGCTTTCTTT CASSLVGTGVIGGAFF
NA NA TRBJ2-3 TRBV7-6 TGTGCCAGCAGCTTAGTTGGCAGCACAGATACGCAGTATTTT CASSLVGSTDTQYF